Listed below are T cell receptor beta chains from one sample, sequenced in a study of shared clonotypes between healthy human individuals. The table came from immunoSEQ multiplex PCR; TCRdb's copy has only in-frame clones and leaves some out. The sample records some 2,000,000 clones, almost 96% being singletons. The source material was naive CD4+ T cells sorted from blood. The receptor source for this set is a man younger than 30 in good health. The CDR3 runs from the conserved cysteine through the conserved F or W. A D gene is named only where the DNA matches it firmly. The size of a clone is reported for some rows only, either as once, few or many, or as a class for expanded clones.

J gene: TRBJ2-2; CDR3 length: 15; clone size: .; V gene: TRBV27; D gene: .; CDR3 protein: CASRRPGANTGELFF; CDR3 DNA: TGTGCCAGCAGACGGCCAGGGGCGAACACCGGGGAGCTGTTTTTT
J gene: TRBJ2-6; CDR3 length: 13; clone size: .; V gene: TRBV5-4; D gene: .; CDR3 protein: CASVLSGANVLTF; CDR3 DNA: TGTGCCAGCGTACTCTCTGGGGCCAACGTCCTGACTTTC
J gene: TRBJ2-7; CDR3 length: 12; clone size: .; V gene: TRBV6-1; D gene: .; CDR3 protein: CASKAHSYEQYF; CDR3 DNA: TGTGCCAGCAAGGCCCACTCCTACGAGCAGTACTTC
J gene: TRBJ2-7; CDR3 length: 14; clone size: .; V gene: TRBV15; D gene: TRBD2; CDR3 protein: CATSRGGSSYEQYF; CDR3 DNA: TGTGCCACCAGCAGGGGCGGGAGCTCCTACGAGCAGTACTTC
J gene: TRBJ1-2; CDR3 length: 16; clone size: .; V gene: TRBV19; D gene: TRBD1; CDR3 protein: CASTYNPGQGRYGYTF; CDR3 DNA: TGTGCCAGTACCTACAACCCGGGACAGGGGCGCTATGGCTACACCTTC
J gene: TRBJ2-3; CDR3 length: 18; clone size: .; V gene: TRBV5-4; D gene: .; CDR3 protein: CASSSNTGLMGRTDTQYF; CDR3 DNA: TGTGCCAGCAGCTCCAACACAGGGCTAATGGGGCGCACAGATACGCAGTATTTT
J gene: TRBJ1-2; CDR3 length: 15; clone size: .; V gene: TRBV18; D gene: TRBD1; CDR3 protein: CASSPIGQEIYGYTF; CDR3 DNA: TGTGCCAGCTCACCGATTGGACAGGAGATCTATGGCTACACCTTC
J gene: TRBJ2-2; CDR3 length: 13; clone size: .; V gene: TRBV11-2; D gene: .; CDR3 protein: CASSSLKAGELFF; CDR3 DNA: TGTGCCAGCAGCTCGCTCAAGGCCGGGGAGCTGTTTTTT
J gene: TRBJ2-5; CDR3 length: 15; clone size: once; V gene: TRBV10-2; D gene: .; CDR3 protein: CASSEAYTRQETQYF; CDR3 DNA: TGCGCCAGCAGTGAAGCTTACACAAGGCAAGAGACCCAGTACTTC
J gene: TRBJ2-7; CDR3 length: 15; clone size: .; V gene: TRBV18; D gene: TRBD2; CDR3 protein: CASSFTSGRMDEQYF; CDR3 DNA: TGTGCCAGCTCGTTTACTAGCGGCAGGATGGACGAGCAGTACTTC
J gene: TRBJ2-5; CDR3 length: 15; clone size: once; V gene: TRBV11-2; D gene: TRBD1; CDR3 protein: CASSLGQGSVGTQYF; CDR3 DNA: TGTGCCAGCAGCTTAGGACAGGGTAGTGTAGGGACCCAGTACTTC
J gene: TRBJ2-3; CDR3 length: 14; clone size: .; V gene: TRBV5-1; D gene: TRBD2; CDR3 protein: CASSPLAGADTQYF; CDR3 DNA: TGCGCCAGCAGCCCCCTAGCGGGTGCGGATACGCAGTATTTT
J gene: TRBJ2-7; CDR3 length: 16; clone size: .; V gene: TRBV6-6; D gene: .; CDR3 protein: CASSYFASGPPNEQYF; CDR3 DNA: TGTGCCAGCAGTTATTTTGCATCCGGGCCACCGAACGAGCAGTACTTC
J gene: TRBJ2-5; CDR3 length: 17; clone size: .; V gene: TRBV11-2; D gene: .; CDR3 protein: CASSSSLTDYPGETQYF; CDR3 DNA: TGTGCCAGCAGCTCCTCCCTTACCGACTACCCCGGAGAGACCCAGTACTTC
J gene: TRBJ2-1; CDR3 length: 12; clone size: .; V gene: TRBV10-1; D gene: .; CDR3 protein: CASSMNGNEQFF; CDR3 DNA: TGCGCCAGCAGCATGAACGGCAATGAGCAGTTCTTC
J gene: TRBJ1-5; CDR3 length: 15; clone size: .; V gene: TRBV9; D gene: TRBD1; CDR3 protein: CASSVGRGLDQPQHF; CDR3 DNA: TGTGCCAGCAGCGTAGGGAGGGGGCTAGATCAGCCCCAGCATTTT
J gene: TRBJ1-1; CDR3 length: 14; clone size: once; V gene: TRBV10-1; D gene: .; CDR3 protein: CASSSGTWQTEAFF; CDR3 DNA: TGCGCCAGCAGCTCCGGGACATGGCAAACTGAAGCTTTCTTT
J gene: TRBJ1-6; CDR3 length: 14; clone size: .; V gene: TRBV18; D gene: TRBD1; CDR3 protein: CASSPDRVRSPLHF; CDR3 DNA: TGTGCCAGCTCACCGGACAGGGTTCGCTCACCCCTCCACTTT
J gene: TRBJ2-7; CDR3 length: 15; clone size: .; V gene: TRBV6-5; D gene: TRBD1; CDR3 protein: CASSYLGQGATEQYF; CDR3 DNA: TGTGCCAGCAGTTACTTAGGACAGGGGGCGACCGAGCAGTACTTC
J gene: TRBJ2-5; CDR3 length: 15; clone size: .; V gene: TRBV6-1; D gene: .; CDR3 protein: CASSSSRGPQETQYF; CDR3 DNA: TGTGCCAGCAGTTCATCTCGGGGGCCGCAAGAGACCCAGTACTTC
J gene: TRBJ2-2; CDR3 length: 15; clone size: .; V gene: TRBV9; D gene: .; CDR3 protein: CASSVGHSNTGELFF; CDR3 DNA: TGTGCCAGCAGCGTAGGACACTCGAACACCGGGGAGCTGTTTTTT
J gene: TRBJ2-3; CDR3 length: 14; clone size: .; V gene: TRBV6-5; D gene: .; CDR3 protein: CASSRSERTDTQYF; CDR3 DNA: TGTGCCAGCAGTAGGTCGGAGCGCACAGATACGCAGTATTTT
J gene: TRBJ2-3; CDR3 length: 14; clone size: .; V gene: TRBV6-6; D gene: .; CDR3 protein: CASVAAALTDTQYF; CDR3 DNA: TGTGCCAGCGTTGCGGCGGCCCTCACCGATACGCAGTATTTT
J gene: TRBJ2-3; CDR3 length: 16; clone size: .; V gene: TRBV7-6; D gene: .; CDR3 protein: CASSLVGRISTDTQYF; CDR3 DNA: TGTGCCAGCAGCTTAGTGGGCAGGATAAGCACAGATACGCAGTATTTT
J gene: TRBJ1-4; CDR3 length: 15; clone size: .; V gene: TRBV11-2; D gene: TRBD1; CDR3 protein: CASSLETGGNEKLFF; CDR3 DNA: TGTGCCAGCAGCTTAGAAACAGGGGGCAATGAAAAACTGTTTTTT
J gene: TRBJ2-1; CDR3 length: 15; clone size: .; V gene: TRBV30; D gene: TRBD1; CDR3 protein: CAWSAAGTGVDEQFF; CDR3 DNA: TGTGCCTGGAGTGCTGCGGGGACAGGGGTCGATGAGCAGTTCTTC
J gene: TRBJ1-5; CDR3 length: 15; clone size: once; V gene: TRBV30; D gene: .; CDR3 protein: CAWSVGSGNGQPQHF; CDR3 DNA: TGTGCCTGGAGTGTAGGGTCAGGGAATGGGCAGCCCCAGCATTTT
J gene: TRBJ2-5; CDR3 length: 14; clone size: .; V gene: TRBV30; D gene: TRBD2; CDR3 protein: CAWAAVAGEETQYF; CDR3 DNA: TGTGCCTGGGCCGCGGTAGCGGGAGAGGAGACCCAGTACTTC
J gene: TRBJ1-2; CDR3 length: 13; clone size: .; V gene: TRBV10-3; D gene: TRBD1; CDR3 protein: CAISLQGDYGYTF; CDR3 DNA: TGTGCCATCAGTCTACAGGGGGACTATGGCTACACCTTC
J gene: TRBJ1-3; CDR3 length: 15; clone size: .; V gene: TRBV2; D gene: .; CDR3 protein: CASRTYREGGNTIYF; CDR3 DNA: TGTGCCAGCAGGACTTACAGGGAAGGTGGAAACACCATATATTTT
J gene: TRBJ1-2; CDR3 length: 13; clone size: .; V gene: TRBV5-4; D gene: .; CDR3 protein: CASSSGVNYGYTF; CDR3 DNA: TGTGCCAGCAGCTCAGGGGTAAACTATGGCTACACCTTC
J gene: TRBJ2-1; CDR3 length: 15; clone size: .; V gene: TRBV5-1; D gene: .; CDR3 protein: CASPDQGIVDNEQFF; CDR3 DNA: TGCGCCAGCCCGGACCAGGGAATAGTTGACAATGAGCAGTTCTTC
J gene: TRBJ2-3; CDR3 length: 14; clone size: .; V gene: TRBV5-1; D gene: .; CDR3 protein: CASSLGAGSDTQYF; CDR3 DNA: TGCGCCAGCAGCTTGGGGGCAGGGTCAGATACGCAGTATTTT
J gene: TRBJ2-1; CDR3 length: 16; clone size: .; V gene: TRBV29-1; D gene: .; CDR3 protein: CSVEAQGGGPYNEQFF; CDR3 DNA: TGCAGCGTTGAAGCCCAAGGTGGGGGGCCCTACAATGAGCAGTTCTTC
J gene: TRBJ2-3; CDR3 length: 15; clone size: .; V gene: TRBV5-1; D gene: TRBD1; CDR3 protein: CASSGTGGPTDTQYF; CDR3 DNA: TGCGCCAGCAGCGGAACAGGGGGCCCCACAGATACGCAGTATTTT
J gene: TRBJ2-1; CDR3 length: 12; clone size: .; V gene: TRBV4-1; D gene: TRBD1; CDR3 protein: CASRDRNDEQFF; CDR3 DNA: TGCGCCTCTCGGGACAGGAACGATGAGCAGTTCTTC
J gene: TRBJ2-1; CDR3 length: 14; clone size: .; V gene: TRBV19; D gene: .; CDR3 protein: CASSIGQSYNEQFF; CDR3 DNA: TGTGCCAGTAGTATAGGACAGAGTTACAATGAGCAGTTCTTC